A selection of T cell receptor beta chains follows, all from one sample in a study of beta chain features in type 1 diabetes. Data came from immunoSEQ multiplex PCR; TCRdb stores just in-frame clones and leaves some out. The sample lists around 320,000 clones, 14% occurring once. The source material was central memory CD4+ T cells from blood. These receptor sequences come from a man under 40 in good health. Both conserved end residues are part of each CDR3. Fields, in order: D gene, V gene, clone size, J gene, CDR3 DNA, CDR3 protein. A D gene is named only where the DNA matches it firmly. The size field is filled for only some rows; it gives once, few, many or a size class.

D: NA; V: TRBV29-1; size: NA; J: TRBJ1-4; DNA: TGCAGCGTTGTAGGGCAGGGAGGTGAAAAACTGTTTTTT; CDR3: CSVVGQGGEKLFF
D: NA; V: TRBV12-5; size: NA; J: TRBJ1-4; DNA: TGTGCTAGTTGTCGGGGTAGTGACGAAAAACTGTTTTTT; CDR3: CASCRGSDEKLFF
D: TRBD1; V: TRBV11-2; size: few; J: TRBJ2-1; DNA: TGTGCCAGCAGCCTGGGACAGGATAGGAATGAGCAGTTCTTC; CDR3: CASSLGQDRNEQFF
D: NA; V: TRBV10-3; size: many; J: TRBJ2-3; DNA: TGTGCCATCAGTGACCTAGGACAAGCCACAGATACGCAGTATTTT; CDR3: CAISDLGQATDTQYF
D: NA; V: TRBV30; size: NA; J: TRBJ2-4; DNA: TGTGCCAGTAGTATCGAGGGTGTGTCCAAAAACATTCAGTACTTC; CDR3: CASSIEGVSKNIQYF
D: NA; V: TRBV29-1; size: few; J: TRBJ2-1; DNA: TGCAGCGTTGGAGGGGGGGAGCGGTCTAGCGCCTACAATGAGCAGTTCTTC; CDR3: CSVGGGERSSAYNEQFF
D: NA; V: TRBV18; size: many; J: TRBJ1-5; DNA: TGTGCCAGCTCGCTTGGTAGAAGGCAGCCCCAGCATTTT; CDR3: CASSLGRRQPQHF
D: TRBD1; V: TRBV10-3; size: few; J: TRBJ2-7; DNA: TGTGCCATCAGGGGGAGACAGGGATCCTCCTACGAGCAGTACTTC; CDR3: CAIRGRQGSSYEQYF
D: TRBD2; V: TRBV19; size: few; J: TRBJ2-3; DNA: TGTGCCAGCAGAACCCCCGGGAGGACAGATACGCAGTATTTT; CDR3: CASRTPGRTDTQYF
D: TRBD1; V: TRBV5-6; size: NA; J: TRBJ2-5; DNA: TGTGCCAGCAGCTTCGGACAGGGAACCCAGTACTTC; CDR3: CASSFGQGTQYF
D: TRBD1; V: TRBV6-1; size: NA; J: TRBJ1-2; DNA: TGTGCCAGCAGTGAAGGAGACAGGGTGCGTGGCTACACCTTC; CDR3: CASSEGDRVRGYTF
D: NA; V: TRBV5-6; size: few; J: TRBJ2-5; DNA: TGTGCCAGCAGCAGGAGGGAGACCCAGTACTTC; CDR3: CASSRRETQYF
D: TRBD2; V: TRBV2; size: NA; J: TRBJ2-1; DNA: TGTGCCAGCAGCCTAGCGGGGGGGCGTGGGAATGAGCAGTTCTTC; CDR3: CASSLAGGRGNEQFF
D: TRBD2; V: TRBV5-6; size: few; J: TRBJ2-3; DNA: TGTGCCAGCAGCTCGTTAACAGCGGGGTCCACAGATACGCAGTATTTT; CDR3: CASSSLTAGSTDTQYF
D: NA; V: TRBV7-9; size: few; J: TRBJ2-6; DNA: TGTGCCAGCAGCCCCGGGACCCTCGCTTTTGTGGGTGGGGCCAACGTCCTGACTTTC; CDR3: CASSPGTLAFVGGANVLTF
D: TRBD2; V: TRBV6-5; size: NA; J: TRBJ2-4; DNA: TGTGCCAGCAGACCGACTAGCACGCGGAACATTCAGTACTTC; CDR3: CASRPTSTRNIQYF
D: TRBD2; V: TRBV7-2; size: few; J: TRBJ2-2; DNA: TGTGCCAGCAGCACACGACTAGCGACGAACACCGGGGAGCTGTTTTTT; CDR3: CASSTRLATNTGELFF
D: TRBD1; V: TRBV7-8; size: few; J: TRBJ2-3; DNA: TGTGCCAGCAGCTTAGTAACAGGGGGCCTTGGTGCAGATACGCAGTATTTT; CDR3: CASSLVTGGLGADTQYF
D: NA; V: TRBV7-2; size: many; J: TRBJ2-1; DNA: TGTGCCAGCAGCTTAGCGAGGAGGTCGGGTGGGAATGAGCAGTTCTTC; CDR3: CASSLARRSGGNEQFF
D: NA; V: TRBV5-1; size: few; J: TRBJ2-1; DNA: TGCGCCAGCAGCTTGGGCGGGGACTACAATGAGCAGTTCTTC; CDR3: CASSLGGDYNEQFF
D: NA; V: TRBV19; size: NA; J: TRBJ2-1; DNA: TGTGCCAGTAGTCTCGACAGGCCACCACGCAATGAGCAGTTCTTC; CDR3: CASSLDRPPRNEQFF
D: TRBD1; V: TRBV9; size: few; J: TRBJ2-3; DNA: TGTGCCAGCAGCGCGAGACAGGGAACGTTTAACGCAGATACGCAGTATTTT; CDR3: CASSARQGTFNADTQYF
D: TRBD2; V: TRBV13; size: few; J: TRBJ2-5; DNA: TGTGCCAGCAGCTTAGTGCGTCCCCCAGCGGGGGGAAAAGAGACCCAGTACTTC; CDR3: CASSLVRPPAGGKETQYF
D: TRBD1; V: TRBV4-2; size: NA; J: TRBJ1-1; DNA: TGTGCCAGCAGCCATCAGGGGGAGAACACTGAAGCTTTCTTT; CDR3: CASSHQGENTEAFF
D: TRBD2; V: TRBV18; size: many; J: TRBJ2-7; DNA: TGTGCCAGCTCTCCTAGCGGGGTCGGCTACGAGCAGTACTTC; CDR3: CASSPSGVGYEQYF
D: NA; V: TRBV7-9; size: NA; J: TRBJ2-3; DNA: TGTGCCAGCAGCCCCCAGCAAGATACGCAGTATTTT; CDR3: CASSPQQDTQYF
D: NA; V: TRBV2; size: few; J: TRBJ1-1; DNA: TGTGCCAGCCTAGGGAACACTGAAGCTTTCTTT; CDR3: CASLGNTEAFF
D: NA; V: TRBV7-2; size: NA; J: TRBJ1-5; DNA: TGTGCCAGCAGCTTAAGTGGCAATCAGCCCCAGCATTTT; CDR3: CASSLSGNQPQHF
D: NA; V: TRBV18; size: few; J: TRBJ2-5; DNA: TGTGCCAGCTCACAGTACTTGCAAGAGACCCAGTACTTC; CDR3: CASSQYLQETQYF
D: NA; V: TRBV7-9; size: NA; J: TRBJ1-1; DNA: TGTGCCAGCAGCTGGGGACGTTCCAACACTGAAGCTTTCTTT; CDR3: CASSWGRSNTEAFF
D: NA; V: TRBV30; size: NA; J: TRBJ1-3; DNA: TGTGCCTGGAGTGTCGGCCGAAACACCATATATTTT; CDR3: CAWSVGRNTIYF
D: NA; V: TRBV19; size: NA; J: TRBJ2-1; DNA: TGTGCCAGTAGTACCGGCCGTAATCGCGGCGGCCCCTCTGGCAATGAGCAGTTCTTC; CDR3: CASSTGRNRGGPSGNEQFF
D: NA; V: TRBV6-6; size: few; J: TRBJ2-2; DNA: TGTGCCACCAGGGGCCCGAACACCGGGGAGCTGTTTTTT; CDR3: CATRGPNTGELFF
D: NA; V: TRBV7-8; size: few; J: TRBJ1-6; DNA: TGTGCCAGCAGCTTTGCCCTTATGGGGCTTAATTCACCCCTCCACTTT; CDR3: CASSFALMGLNSPLHF
D: NA; V: TRBV29-1; size: few; J: TRBJ2-5; DNA: TGCAGCGTGAAGCGTGGGTCCTGGGAGACCCAGTACTTC; CDR3: CSVKRGSWETQYF
D: NA; V: TRBV6-1; size: few; J: TRBJ1-1; DNA: TGTGCCAGCAGTGATCGAGGGTGGAACACTGAAGCTTTCTTT; CDR3: CASSDRGWNTEAFF
D: NA; V: TRBV5-4; size: once; J: TRBJ2-6; DNA: TGTGCCAGCAGTGGGGACCACCGCCGGGCCAACGTCCTGACTTTC; CDR3: CASSGDHRRANVLTF
D: NA; V: TRBV7-9; size: NA; J: TRBJ2-1; DNA: TGTGCCAGCAGCCCAGAAGCAGGAGCAGCGTTCTTC; CDR3: CASSPEAGAAFF
D: NA; V: TRBV7-3; size: NA; J: TRBJ2-1; DNA: TGTGCCAGCAGCCGGACTACATCCTACAATGAGCAGTTCTTC; CDR3: CASSRTTSYNEQFF
D: TRBD1; V: TRBV6-5; size: many; J: TRBJ1-4; DNA: TGTGCCAGCAGTCCACGACCAGGGGGAGGGGAAAAACTGTTTTTT; CDR3: CASSPRPGGGEKLFF
D: TRBD1; V: TRBV5-8; size: NA; J: TRBJ1-2; DNA: TGTGCCAGCAGTAAAACCGGGACAGCTAACTATGGCTACACCTTC; CDR3: CASSKTGTANYGYTF
D: NA; V: TRBV25-1; size: few; J: TRBJ1-2; DNA: TGTGCCAGCAGTGAACCGGGCGGTAACTATGGCTACACCTTC; CDR3: CASSEPGGNYGYTF
D: TRBD2; V: TRBV5-1; size: few; J: TRBJ2-1; DNA: TGCGCCAGCACCCCCGGGACTACCAATGAGCAGTTCTTC; CDR3: CASTPGTTNEQFF
D: NA; V: TRBV5-4; size: NA; J: TRBJ2-5; DNA: TGTGCCAGCAGCCTCGGGGGGCCCCAAGAGACCCAGTACTTC; CDR3: CASSLGGPQETQYF
D: NA; V: TRBV20-1; size: NA; J: TRBJ2-5; DNA: TGCAGTGCTACCAGGCAAGAGACCCAGTACTTC; CDR3: CSATRQETQYF
D: TRBD1; V: TRBV9; size: NA; J: TRBJ2-3; DNA: TGTGCCAGCAGCAGGGACAGGGAAGATACGCAGTATTTT; CDR3: CASSRDREDTQYF
D: NA; V: TRBV5-6; size: many; J: TRBJ1-3; DNA: TGTGCCAGCAGCCGCACGATGGGAGGAAACACCATATATTTT; CDR3: CASSRTMGGNTIYF
D: NA; V: TRBV7-9; size: NA; J: TRBJ1-1; DNA: TGTGCCAGCAGCTTAGGACGGCGTTACACCGAAGCTTTCTTT; CDR3: CASSLGRRYTEAFF
D: TRBD1; V: TRBV27; size: NA; J: TRBJ1-3; DNA: TGTGCCAGCAGTCCGAGACAGGGGAGGAACACCATATATTTT; CDR3: CASSPRQGRNTIYF
D: TRBD2; V: TRBV10-3; size: few; J: TRBJ2-5; DNA: TGTGCCATCAGTGAGTCGGAACTAGCGGGCCAAGAGACCCAGTACTTC; CDR3: CAISESELAGQETQYF
D: NA; V: TRBV2; size: few; J: TRBJ1-1; DNA: TGTGCCAGCAGGGCGAGGGGCAGGAACACTGAAGCTTTCTTT; CDR3: CASRARGRNTEAFF
D: NA; V: TRBV19; size: NA; J: TRBJ1-1; DNA: TGTGCCAGTAGTAATAGAGGTACGAACACTGAAGCTTTCTTT; CDR3: CASSNRGTNTEAFF
D: TRBD1; V: TRBV6-5; size: many; J: TRBJ2-5; DNA: TGTGCCAGCAGCTGGGACAGGGGGGAGACCCAGTACTTC; CDR3: CASSWDRGETQYF
D: NA; V: TRBV7-2; size: NA; J: TRBJ2-2; DNA: TGTGCCAGCGGGATGAGAACCGGGGAGCTGTTTTTT; CDR3: CASGMRTGELFF
D: TRBD2; V: TRBV6-6; size: many; J: TRBJ2-1; DNA: TGTGCCAGCAGTGGCCTAGCGGGAGCCTACAATGAGCAGTTCTTC; CDR3: CASSGLAGAYNEQFF
D: NA; V: TRBV7-7; size: NA; J: TRBJ2-5; DNA: TGTGCCAGCAGCCCCCGTCCGGCTAGCGTTCCCCCGGGGACCCAGTACTTC; CDR3: CASSPRPASVPPGTQYF
D: NA; V: TRBV10-3; size: many; J: TRBJ2-3; DNA: TGTGCCATCAGGGGTCCGGGAGCGGCAGATACGCAGTATTTT; CDR3: CAIRGPGAADTQYF